These 26 T cell receptor beta chains were sequenced from one sample in a study of identical twins. Each CDR3 protein gets one entry after TCRdb re-called the 5' RACE reads with MiXCR. The sample includes 1,800,000 or so distinct CDR3 sequences, about 32% of them seen just once. Sequencing was performed on cord blood. The receptors derive from a newborn girl in good health.

The V call is TRBV20-1, the J call TRBJ2-7, with D tentatively TRBD2 (6 bases). V was shortened by 2 bases and J by 3 bases, with 20 bases between the two germline ends. Germline CDR1 and CDR2: DFQATT and SNEGSKA (reference sequence). This CDR3 has 16 residues. The CDR3 DNA follows: TGCAGTGCTAGACCTAGCAGGTCGGGACTGATCTACGAGCAGTACTTC. Translated, it gives CSARPSRSGLIYEQYF.

This clonotype was recorded many times. The chain is built from TRBV15 and TRBJ1-1; a weak D match, TRBD1 (6 bases). Germline V CDR1 and CDR2: LNHNV, YYDKDF (reference sequence). CDR3 size: 13 residues. V was pared by 0 bases and J by 4 bases, with 6 bases between. As DNA, the CDR3 is TGTGCCACCAGCAGAGACAGGGGCACTGAAGCTTTCTTT. Translated, it gives CATSRDRGTEAFF.

This sequence joins TRBV5-8 and TRBJ1-1, with D perhaps matching TRBD1 (5 bases). The CDR3 runs to 15 residues. The V gene's germline CDR1 is SGHTS and CDR2 YDEGEE. Trimming shortened V by 3 bases and J by 4 bases, and 16 bases separated the two germline ends. CDR3 protein: CASSWRPGTTTEAFF. DNA of the CDR3: TGTGCCAGCAGCTGGAGGCCCGGGACGACCACTGAAGCTTTCTTT.

This clonotype was seen more than once but under ten times. The chain employs TRBV28 and TRBJ2-7; D is perhaps TRBD1 (5 bases). With 6 bases removed from V and 0 bases from J, the gap between germline ends came to 18 bases. The CDR3 extends over 16 amino acids. Germline CDR1 and CDR2: MDHEN and SYDVKM. CDR3 bases: TGTGCCAGCAGCGCCGCAGGAGAGACAGCCTCCTACGAGCAGTACTTC. Its protein product is CASSAAGETASYEQYF. Supplemented by reference TRBV28 and TRBJ2-7, the full variable domain reads DVKVTQSSRYLVKRTGEKVFLECVQDMDHENMFWYRQDPGLGLRLIYFSYDVKMKEKGDIPEGYSVSREKKERFSLILESASTNQTSMYLCASSAAGETASYEQYFGPGTRLTVT.

This chain links TRBV20-1 with TRBJ2-7; D might be TRBD2 (5 bases). The CDR3 contains 14 residues. Per germline, CDR1 DFQATT and CDR2 SNEGSKA (reference sequence). The V end lost 0 bases, the J end lost 3 bases, and 12 bases lay between the germline ends. DNA of the CDR3: TGCAGTGCTAGAGATGTCCTCGGACTCTACGAGCAGTACTTC. Translation gives CSARDVLGLYEQYF.

The table lists this clonotype with a few counts. The chain uses TRBV28 and TRBJ2-5; tentatively, D is TRBD2 (6 bases). Germline CDR1 MDHEN, CDR2 SYDVKM. The CDR3 is 19 amino acids. The V end lost 3 bases, the J end lost 3 bases, and 26 bases lay between the germline ends. The CDR3 DNA reads as TGTGCCAGCAGTTTCGGGCAGCTGGAGGCTCCTTGGACTAAAGAGACCCAGTACTTC. As protein: CASSFGQLEAPWTKETQYF.

As concerns this clonotype: A much larger clone lies one base from this, so it may be a read error. This chain joins TRBV5-6 and TRBJ1-2; D remains unclear. CDR3 length: 11 amino acids. With 5 bases removed from V and 7 bases from J, the gap between germline ends came to 9 bases. The V gene's germline CDR1 is SGHDT and CDR2 YYEEEE. CDR3 sequence: CASSEVFGYTF. In DNA form, the CDR3 reads TGTGCCAGCAGTGAGGTTTTTGGCTACACCTTC.

This clonotype has only a few counts. The chain employs TRBV4-2 and TRBJ1-5; D is ambiguous. Trimming took 1 base from V and 2 from J, leaving 9 bases between them. This CDR3 has 15 amino acids. Germline V gene sequence: CDR1 LGHNA, CDR2 YNFKEQ. The CDR3 bases are TGTGCCAGCAGCCAAGTATTTCAGGGCAATCAGCCCCAGCATTTT. Its translation is CASSQVFQGNQPQHF.

V and J are TRBV30 and TRBJ2-3, with 7 bases matching TRBD2. There are 13 residues in the CDR3. CDR1 and CDR2 (germline): GTSNPN, SVGIG (reference sequence). V dropped 0 bases and J dropped 8; count of bases not matched to a gene: 5. DNA of the CDR3: TGTGCCTGGAGTGTAGGCAGGGAGGGTACGCAGTATTTT. Its protein is CAWSVGREGTQYF.

The chain combines TRBV7-9 with TRBJ2-1; no clear D gene. The J call is doubtful: the DNA matches TRBJ2-7 better. Per the germline V gene, CDR1 is SEHNR and CDR2 is FQNEAQ (reference sequence). CDR3 length equals 16 residues. The DNA for the CDR3 is TGTGCCAGCAGCCCCTCCTCGACTGGGTTTTACAATGAGCAGTACTTC. Encoded protein: CASSPSSTGFYNEQYF.

This clonotype was recorded only once. A read error may account for a junction end that differs from germline. The chain recombines TRBV2 with TRBJ2-1; 11 bases map to TRBD2. In germline, CDR1 is SNHLY, CDR2 FYNNEI. The CDR3 covers 16 residues. This CDR3 is CAGSVGSGRVNNEQFF. The CDR3 DNA reads TGTGCCGGCAGTGTCGGTAGCGGGAGGGTTAACAATGAGCAGTTCTTC.

The chain has TRBV7-2 and TRBJ2-2; the match to TRBD1 covers 10 bases. The CDR3 has 15 amino acids. V shed 4 bases, J shed 5 bases, and the junction held 4 bases outside the gene matches. The germline gives CDR1 SGHTA, CDR2 FQGNSA. The CDR3 nucleotides read TGTGCCAGCAGCTCTCGGGACAGGGGAACCGGGGAGCTGTTTTTT. Residues: CASSSRDRGTGELFF.

The chain is built from TRBV11-2 and TRBJ2-3; TRBD2 matches 13 bases. This CDR3 comprises 17 residues. V was clipped by 4 bases and J by 1 base; unmatched bases: 5. Germline V CDR1 and CDR2: SGHAT, FQNNGV. The CDR3 protein is CASSSGLAGVGTDTQYF. DNA of the CDR3: TGTGCCAGCAGCTCCGGACTAGCGGGAGTGGGCACAGATACGCAGTATTTT. The variable domain in full, completed from reference TRBV11-2 and TRBJ2-3, reads EAGVAQSPRYKIIEKRQSVAFWCNPISGHATLYWYQQILGQGPKLLIQFQNNGVVDDSQLPKDRFSAERLKGVDSTLKIQPAKLEDSAVYLCASSSGLAGVGTDTQYFGPGTRLTVL.

This clonotype was counted at least ten times. This chain joins TRBV3-1 and TRBJ2-3, with D uncertain. The CDR3 covers 13 residues. Germline V gene data show CDR1 as LGHDT and CDR2 as YNNKEL (reference sequence). Trimming stripped 4 bases from V and 6 bases from J, with 11 bases between. The CDR3 reads CASSLGFGDTQYF. In DNA, the CDR3 is TGTGCCAGCAGCCTCGGTTTCGGCGATACGCAGTATTTT.

This clonotype was found a few times. This rearrangement joins TRBV10-3 to TRBJ2-3; 8 positions agree with TRBD1. CDR1 ENHRY and CDR2 SYGVKD come from the germline V gene. The CDR3 runs 14 residues. J gave up 5 bases and V 7 bases, and 8 bases lay outside the gene matches. The CDR3 sequence is CAITQDRGGDTQYF. As DNA, the CDR3 is TGTGCCATCACACAAGACAGGGGAGGAGATACGCAGTATTTT.

This clonotype was counted a few times. V and J are TRBV2 and TRBJ2-5; no definite D call. V shed 4 bases and J shed 3 bases, with 18 bases lying between them. CDR3 length: 16 amino acids. In germline, CDR1 is SNHLY, CDR2 FYNNEI. Here the CDR3 reads CASSGRTIGRKETQYF. The CDR3 region has the DNA TGTGCCAGCAGTGGCCGAACGATCGGAAGGAAAGAGACCCAGTACTTC. The full variable domain, rest sourced from reference TRBV2 and TRBJ2-5, is EPEVTQTPSHQVTQMGQEVILRCVPISNHLYFYWYRQILGQKVEFLVSFYNNEISEKSEIFDDQFSVERPDGSNFTLKIRSTKLEDSAMYFCASSGRTIGRKETQYFGPGTRLLVL.

In this sample, this clonotype turned up many times. The junction does not match germline at one end; this may be a read error. The DNA of the CDR3 is TGTGCCAGCAGTTTAGGATCTAGCGGGGAGACCCAGTACTTC. Amino acids: CASSLGSSGETQYF. The chain couples TRBV5-1 to TRBJ2-5; 8 nucleotides agree with TRBD2. The CDR3 has 14 amino acids. Germline V gene sequence: CDR1 SGHRS, CDR2 YFSETQ.

This chain joins TRBV20-1 and TRBJ2-2; tentatively, D is TRBD2 (6 bases). With 3 bases removed from V and 7 bases from J, the gap between germline ends came to 18 bases. This CDR3 is built from 15 residues. The germline V gene encodes CDR1 DFQATT and CDR2 SNEGSKA (reference sequence). CDR3 loop: CSARTLLSGVGELFF. The CDR3 DNA follows: TGCAGTGCTAGGACCCTCCTTAGCGGAGTCGGGGAGCTGTTTTTT.

The chain joins TRBV12-3 or TRBV12-4 to TRBJ1-2, with TRBD1 identical over 11 bases. This CDR3 region has 17 residues. After removal of 1 base from V and 5 bases from J, the junction contained 9 bases not matched to a gene. The CDR3 region is CASSLGWTGGERYGYTF. Here the CDR3 DNA reads TGTGCCAGCAGTTTAGGATGGACAGGGGGCGAGAGGTATGGCTACACCTTC.

The rearrangement links TRBV11-2 to TRBJ2-7; 8 bases fit TRBD1. The J call may be faulty, since TRBJ2-5 better matches the DNA end. CDR1 is SGHAT, CDR2 FQNNGV, per germline. This CDR3 has 15 residues. The CDR3 nucleotides are TGTGCCAGCAGCTTACCCGACAGGGGTACGGAGACCCAGTACTTC. This gives the protein CASSLPDRGTETQYF.

This clonotype was found a few times. The chain carries TRBV6-5 and TRBJ2-3; D ambiguous. V lost 6 bases to trimming and J lost 5 bases, with 18 bases between them. The CDR3 runs to 15 residues. Germline CDR1 is MNHEY and CDR2 is SVGAGI. CDR3 residues: CASSHSKDRRDTQYF. The CDR3, as DNA: TGTGCCAGCAGCCATTCAAAGGATCGTAGAGATACGCAGTATTTT.

This clonotype was seen a handful of times. The V call is TRBV18, the J call TRBJ2-5; no reliable D call. Gene TRBJ2-7 matches the end of the DNA better, so the J call may be wrong. Germline CDR1 is KGHSH and CDR2 is LQKENI. This CDR3 has 13 amino acids. As DNA, the CDR3 is TGTGCCAGCGGAACGGGTCCCGGGTACGAGCAGTACTTC. It encodes CASGTGPGYEQYF.

Details on this clonotype: A read error may explain this, as a much larger clone is one base away. The chain is built from TRBV12-3 or TRBV12-4 and TRBJ1-4; D uncertain. The CDR3 runs 12 residues. The CDR3 DNA is TGTGCCAGCTCTTGGGTCTCGGAAAGACTGTTTTTT. It specifies CASSWVSERLFF.

This chain joins TRBV7-9 and TRBJ1-2; D unresolved. Trimming cost V 4 bases and J 2 bases, with 17 bases left between them. Germline V gene sequence: CDR1 SEHNR, CDR2 FQNEAQ (reference sequence). This CDR3 has 16 residues. The CDR3 reads CASSSIAWSSNYGYTF. CDR3 nucleotide sequence: TGTGCCAGCAGCTCAATAGCGTGGAGCAGCAACTATGGCTACACCTTC.

In its sample, this clonotype was seen a few times. A much larger clone is a single base away; this may be a read error. CDR3 sequence (DNA): TGTGCCAGCAGCCAACGCCGTGAGCAGTACTTC. It is translated as CASSQRREQYF. The chain is built from TRBV4-2 and TRBJ2-7, with unresolved D. The V and J ends lost 2 bases and 7 bases respectively, with 6 bases between them. CDR3 size: 11 residues. The germline V gene encodes CDR1 LGHNA and CDR2 YNFKEQ.

Concerning this clonotype: Germline and junction disagree at one end, which may indicate a read error. This chain uses TRBV7-9 with TRBJ2-7, with unresolved D. In germline, CDR1 is SEHNR, CDR2 FQNEAQ (reference sequence). This CDR3 has 12 residues. The CDR3 sequence: CAGSLDRFSQYF. The DNA for the CDR3 is TGTGCCGGCAGCTTGGACCGGTTCAGTCAGTACTTC.